This T cell receptor beta chain was observed in a study of T cells in Graves' hyperthyroidism and ophthalmopathy. Overall study: Specimen type is peripheral blood, collected at initial diagnosis prior to any treatment.

This clonotype has a handful of counts. V lost 5 bases and J lost 9, with 17 bases in between. The germline gives CDR1 SNHLY, CDR2 FYNNEI. CDR3 length equals 13 residues. Amplified regions were TCR beta CDR3 sequences from RNA transcripts. The primer set for the first-round RT-PCR of the TCR CDR3 was HTBI. One entry per CDR3 protein, called by TCRdb with MiXCR from the multiplex PCR reads. The sample has fewer than 350,000 distinct CDR3 sequences, around 15% seen once. The source material was blood. The sequence was obtained from a woman aged 40 to 50 with Graves' hyperthyroidism. The V gene is TRBV2, the J gene TRBJ2-7; D possibly corresponds to TRBD1 (5 bases). The CDR3: CASSLRGSVGQYF. The CDR3 bases are TGTGCCAGCAGTCTTAGGGGTTCGGTTGGGCAGTACTTC. The full variable domain, its missing parts supplied by reference TRBV2 and TRBJ2-7, is EPEVTQTPSHQVTQMGQEVILRCVPISNHLYFYWYRQILGQKVEFLVSFYNNEISEKSEIFDDQFSVERPDGSNFTLKIRSTKLEDSAMYFCASSLRGSVGQYFGPGTRLTVT.